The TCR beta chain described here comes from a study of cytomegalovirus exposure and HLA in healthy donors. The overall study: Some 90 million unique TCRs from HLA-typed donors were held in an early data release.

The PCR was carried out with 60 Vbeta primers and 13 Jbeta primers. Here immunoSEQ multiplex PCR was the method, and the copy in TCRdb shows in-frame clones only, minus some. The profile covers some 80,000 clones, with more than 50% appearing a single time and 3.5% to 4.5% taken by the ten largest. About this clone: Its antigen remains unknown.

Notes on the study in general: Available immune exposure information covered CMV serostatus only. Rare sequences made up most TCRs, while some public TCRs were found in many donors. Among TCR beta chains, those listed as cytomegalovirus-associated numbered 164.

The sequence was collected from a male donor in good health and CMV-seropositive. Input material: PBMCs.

The CDR3 is CSVVGASGGVLYNEQFF. The CDR3 bases are TGCAGCGTTGTTGGGGCTAGCGGGGGGGTCCTCTACAATGAGCAGTTCTTC. V gene TRBV29-1 combines with J gene TRBJ2-1; TRBD2 agrees at 12 bases. This CDR3 spans 17 amino acids. V shed 4 bases and J 3 bases; nucleotides not matched to a gene: 10. The germline V gene has CDR1 SQVTM and CDR2 ANQGSEA.